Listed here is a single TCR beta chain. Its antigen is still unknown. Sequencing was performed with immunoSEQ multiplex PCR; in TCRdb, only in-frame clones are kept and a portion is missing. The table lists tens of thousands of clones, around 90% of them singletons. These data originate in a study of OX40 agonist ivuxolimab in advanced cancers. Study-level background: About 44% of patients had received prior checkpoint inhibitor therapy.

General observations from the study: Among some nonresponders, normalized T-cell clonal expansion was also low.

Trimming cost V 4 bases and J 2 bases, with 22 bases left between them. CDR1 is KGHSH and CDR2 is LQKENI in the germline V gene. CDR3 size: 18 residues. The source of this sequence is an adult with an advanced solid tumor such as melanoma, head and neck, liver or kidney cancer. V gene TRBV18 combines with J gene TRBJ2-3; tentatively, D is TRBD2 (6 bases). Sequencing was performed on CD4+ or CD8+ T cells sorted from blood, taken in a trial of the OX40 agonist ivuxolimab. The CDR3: CASSRGRPGLLSTDTQYF. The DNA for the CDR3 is TGTGCCAGCTCACGGGGACGGCCGGGACTCCTCTCCACAGATACGCAGTATTTT.